Listed below are T cell receptor beta chains from one sample, sequenced in a study of blood T cells in healthy people across ages. TCRdb processed the 5' RACE reads anew with MiXCR; each CDR3 protein has one entry. The profile covers approximately 960,000 distinct CDR3 sequences, with under 35% appearing a single time and approximately 10% taken by the ten largest. The same sample was also studied in work on T cells of mothers and their children.

What was sequenced was blood. The receptors originated from a middle-aged woman in good health. Both conserved end residues are part of each CDR3. D genes are given only for firm matches. Clone size is shown for a subset of rows, as once, few, many or a class of expanded clone.

>-|TRBJ1-2|TRBV28|15|few
CASSLRTGRNYGYTF
TGTGCCAGCAGTTTACGGACGGGACGGAACTATGGCTACACCTTC
>-|TRBJ1-1|TRBV14|16|-
CASSQSSSRFTVEAFF
TGTGCCAGCAGCCAATCTTCCTCACGGTTTACGGTTGAAGCTTTCTTT
>-|TRBJ2-7|TRBV5-1|15|few
CASRIRAGDSYEQYF
TGCGCCAGCAGGATCCGGGCAGGGGACTCCTACGAGCAGTACTTC
>TRBD1|TRBJ1-3|TRBV29-1|14|-
CSVIQGTSGNTIYF
TGCAGTGTTATACAGGGGACCTCTGGAAACACCATATATTTT
>TRBD1|TRBJ2-7|TRBV5-6|16|-
CVSSWTGTGLIGEQYF
TGTGTCAGCAGCTGGACCGGGACAGGGTTAATAGGCGAGCAGTACTTC
>-|TRBJ1-2|TRBV28|13|few
CASTLNGLYGYTF
TGTGCCAGCACCCTTAATGGGTTGTATGGCTACACCTTC
>-|TRBJ1-1|TRBV20-1|12|few
CSARGGSGEAFF
TGCAGTGCTAGGGGAGGGTCAGGTGAAGCTTTCTTT
>-|TRBJ2-3|TRBV3-1|17|-
CASSHSTQLKGTDTQYF
TGTGCCAGCAGCCACAGCACCCAGCTAAAGGGCACAGATACGCAGTATTTT
>TRBD2|TRBJ2-5|TRBV28|18|few
CASSLAPIGSGRLETQYF
TGTGCCAGCAGTTTAGCCCCCATCGGGAGCGGGAGGCTAGAGACCCAGTACTTC
>TRBD2|TRBJ2-5|TRBV30|12|-
CAWIASGNEQYF
TGTGCCTGGATTGCTAGCGGAAATGAGCAGTACTTC
>-|TRBJ2-3|TRBV20-1|13|-
CSASGSRTDTQYF
TGCAGTGCTAGCGGGAGCCGGACAGATACGCAGTATTTT
>-|TRBJ1-1|TRBV28|16|once
CASSLDTGLGDTEAFF
TGTGCCAGCAGTTTAGATACAGGCCTCGGGGACACTGAAGCTTTCTTT
>-|TRBJ2-7|TRBV4-2|15|-
CASSQVLTRGIEQYF
TGTGCCAGCAGCCAAGTCCTCACCCGGGGGATCGAGCAGTACTTC
>-|TRBJ2-1|TRBV6-5|15|-
CASSYSTRNNNEQFF
TGTGCCAGCAGTTACTCTACCCGGAACAACAATGAGCAGTTCTTC
>TRBD1|TRBJ2-4|TRBV20-1|15|few
CSARETGGTKNIQYF
TGCAGTGCTAGAGAGACAGGGGGGACCAAAAACATTCAGTACTTC
>-|TRBJ1-4|TRBV7-2|15|few
CASSSPVGGNEKLFF
TGTGCCAGCAGCTCCCCAGTGGGGGGCAATGAAAAACTGTTTTTT
>TRBD1|TRBJ2-2|TRBV6-6|17|few
CASSKAGTDHRGGELFF
TGTGCCAGCAGTAAGGCCGGGACAGACCATCGGGGCGGGGAGCTGTTTTTT
>-|TRBJ2-6|TRBV25-1|19|few
CASSEYRGGQRSGANVLTF
TGTGCCAGCAGTGAATATAGAGGAGGACAGCGCTCTGGGGCCAACGTCCTGACTTTC
>-|TRBJ2-1|TRBV3-1|11|-
CASSHGYEQFF
TGTGCCAGCAGCCATGGGTACGAGCAGTTCTTC
>TRBD1|TRBJ1-1|TRBV6-1|12|-
CASIQGATEAFF
TGTGCCAGTATACAGGGGGCCACTGAAGCTTTCTTT
>TRBD1|TRBJ2-1|TRBV20-1|14|few
CSADLGQGYNEQFF
TGCAGTGCCGACCTGGGACAGGGGTACAATGAGCAGTTCTTC
>-|TRBJ2-3|TRBV7-8|16|few
CASSSPMTESTDTQYF
TGTGCCAGCAGCTCTCCCATGACAGAAAGCACAGATACGCAGTATTTT
>-|TRBJ2-5|TRBV14|16|few
CASSPSHRLRQETQYF
TGTGCCAGCAGCCCCAGTCACAGGCTACGCCAAGAGACCCAGTACTTC
>-|TRBJ2-3|TRBV2|12|many
CASNRGADTQYF
TGTGCCAGCAACCGGGGCGCAGATACGCAGTATTTT
>-|TRBJ1-6|TRBV9|15|-
CASSESPDYNSPLHF
TGTGCCAGCAGCGAGAGCCCCGACTATAATTCACCCCTCCACTTT